These T cell receptor beta chains were read from a single sample in a study of CD8+ T cells in alopecia areata. Data came from immunoSEQ multiplex PCR; TCRdb stores just in-frame clones and leaves some out. Of about 140,000 clones listed, 70% to 90% are singletons. The sequenced sample was CD8+ T cells sorted from blood, obtained at week 4, from a patient treated with tofacitinib. These receptors were obtained from a human donor with alopecia areata. Both conserved end residues are part of each CDR3. D genes are given only for firm matches. Expanded clones are given a class, and other clones once, few, many or no size at all.

cdr3_nt cdr3_aa d_call cdr3_length j_call clone_size v_call
TGCGCCAGCAGCTTGACACAGGGTGCCACAGATACGCAGTATTTT CASSLTQGATDTQYF - 15 TRBJ2-3 - TRBV5-1
TGCAGCGTTGAGGGGAACACTGAAGCTTTCTTT CSVEGNTEAFF - 11 TRBJ1-1 - TRBV29-1
TGTGCCAGCAGTTGGGCGGGGAGCGGCGAGCAGTACTTC CASSWAGSGEQYF - 13 TRBJ2-7 - TRBV27
TGCAGCGTGGATGGTGGGACAGAATACGAGCAGTACTTC CSVDGGTEYEQYF TRBD1 13 TRBJ2-7 - TRBV29-1
TGTGCCAGCAGTGAAGAAGGGGGGGGCACAGATACGCAGTATTTT CASSEEGGGTDTQYF - 15 TRBJ2-3 - TRBV6-1
TGTGCCAGCAGCTTAGTGGCGGGGGCGAGCACAGATACGCAGTATTTT CASSLVAGASTDTQYF - 16 TRBJ2-3 few TRBV13
TGCAGCGGCTACCTGACATCAGCCTACGAGCAGTACTTC CSGYLTSAYEQYF - 13 TRBJ2-7 few TRBV29-1
TGTGCCAGCATACCGACGGCAGACGAGCAGTACTTC CASIPTADEQYF - 12 TRBJ2-7 - TRBV2
TGTGCCAGCAGTGAAGGGGAGGTCAGCTACAATGAGCAGTTCTTC CASSEGEVSYNEQFF - 15 TRBJ2-1 - TRBV6-1
TGTGCCAGCATTACGAGCGGAATCAATGAGCAGTTCTTC CASITSGINEQFF - 13 TRBJ2-1 - TRBV7-8
TGTGCCAGCAGCTTAGGAACGAACGGAAACACTGAAGCTTTCTTT CASSLGTNGNTEAFF - 15 TRBJ1-1 - TRBV7-6
TGCGCCAGCAGCCCAGAAAGGTTCCCAGATACGCAGTATTTT CASSPERFPDTQYF - 14 TRBJ2-3 - TRBV5-1
TGTGCCAGCAGCTCCGGGACTAACTACAATGAGCAGTTCTTC CASSSGTNYNEQFF TRBD2 14 TRBJ2-1 few TRBV7-9
TGTGCCAGCAGTTCAATCCGGACAGGGTTGTACACCGGGGAGCTGTTTTTT CASSSIRTGLYTGELFF TRBD1 17 TRBJ2-2 - TRBV27
TGCAGCGGCTACGGGGAAATGGCTGAAGCTTTCTTT CSGYGEMAEAFF - 12 TRBJ1-1 - TRBV29-1
TGTGCCAGCAGCCCCCCAGGGGTCACTACGGATACGCAGTATTTT CASSPPGVTTDTQYF - 15 TRBJ2-3 - TRBV11-2
TGTGCCACCAGCAGCCCCTTAATGTTTGACGACAGGGGGACCGGGGAGCTGTTTTTT CATSSPLMFDDRGTGELFF TRBD1 19 TRBJ2-2 - TRBV15
TGCGCCAGCAGCCAAGGATTGGCTAGTGATGAGCAGTTCTTC CASSQGLASDEQFF - 14 TRBJ2-1 - TRBV4-1
TGTGCCAGCAGTTACGGGCAGGCTACTAACTATGGCTACACCTTC CASSYGQATNYGYTF - 15 TRBJ1-2 - TRBV6-6
TGCGCCAGCAGCTCCCGAGGGGGGTCGCAAGAGACCCAGTACTTC CASSSRGGSQETQYF - 15 TRBJ2-5 - TRBV5-1
TGTGCCAGCACCGGTGGCAATCAGCCCCAGCATTTT CASTGGNQPQHF - 12 TRBJ1-5 - TRBV6-1
TGTGCCAGCAGTTCAACGGACAGCTACGAGCAGTACTTC CASSSTDSYEQYF - 13 TRBJ2-7 - TRBV7-3
TGTGCCTGGAGTATAACAGGGGTGGAGCTGTTTTTT CAWSITGVELFF TRBD1 12 TRBJ2-2 - TRBV30
TGTGCCAGCAGCTTCTTTTTGGACAGGGACTACGAGCAGTACTTC CASSFFLDRDYEQYF TRBD1 15 TRBJ2-7 - TRBV5-5
TGTGCCAGCAGTTCAATCCGGGCCCCCCATACCTACGAGCAGTACTTC CASSSIRAPHTYEQYF - 16 TRBJ2-7 - TRBV27
TGCAGCGCAGTCGGGACAGGGGGGTACGAGCAGTACTTC CSAVGTGGYEQYF TRBD1 13 TRBJ2-7 once TRBV29-1
TGTGCCAGCAGCCCACCCGGGAAGGGGTACTATGGCTACACCTTC CASSPPGKGYYGYTF - 15 TRBJ1-2 - TRBV9
TGTGCCAGCAGTGCAAACATAGACGCCGGGGAGCTGTTTTTT CASSANIDAGELFF - 14 TRBJ2-2 - TRBV27
TGTGCCACCAGCAGAGCTCAACAGGGCGGCTATTACGAGCAGTACTTC CATSRAQQGGYYEQYF - 16 TRBJ2-7 - TRBV15
TGCAGCGTTGATCCTTCGGACGGTCTTAACTATGGCTACACCTTC CSVDPSDGLNYGYTF - 15 TRBJ1-2 - TRBV29-1
TGTGCCAGCAGTTTCCTCCAGGGGGCAGGTTCACCCCTCCACTTT CASSFLQGAGSPLHF TRBD1 15 TRBJ1-6 - TRBV27
TGTGCCAGCAGCCGCGGTCCCGCCTATGGCTACACCTTC CASSRGPAYGYTF - 13 TRBJ1-2 - TRBV6-5
TGCGCCAGCAGTTACTCGGGCACACACAATGAGCAGTTCTTC CASSYSGTHNEQFF - 14 TRBJ2-1 - TRBV6-5